Listed below are T cell receptor beta chains from one sample, sequenced in a study of cytomegalovirus exposure and HLA in healthy donors. TCRdb's table, derived via immunoSEQ multiplex PCR, lists solely in-frame clones and lacks some. Of some 200,000 clones detected, 82% appear once; the ten largest clones hold roughly 0.8%. The source material was PBMCs. All receptors derive from a young woman in good health and CMV-seronegative. Both conserved end residues are part of each CDR3. The order of the fields is CDR3 DNA, CDR3 protein, D gene, J gene, clone size, V gene. The D gene is left open where the match is weak. A row's size may be missing; if present it is once, few, many or a size class.

CDR3nt: TGTGCCAGCTCGAGAGGGACAGGGGGTACCTACGAGCAGTACTTC; CDR3aa: CASSRGTGGTYEQYF; d_gene: TRBD1; j_gene: TRBJ2-7; abundance: -; v_gene: TRBV18
CDR3nt: TGTGCCAGCAGACTCCAATACAGGGAAATCTATGGCTACACCTTC; CDR3aa: CASRLQYREIYGYTF; d_gene: -; j_gene: TRBJ1-2; abundance: few; v_gene: TRBV27
CDR3nt: TGTGCCAGCAGCTTAGAGGACAGCGTCTCCTACGAGCAGTACTTC; CDR3aa: CASSLEDSVSYEQYF; d_gene: -; j_gene: TRBJ2-7; abundance: -; v_gene: TRBV7-8
CDR3nt: TGTGCCAGCAGCGGTTATGAGGCGGGGGAAAAACTGTTTTTT; CDR3aa: CASSGYEAGEKLFF; d_gene: -; j_gene: TRBJ1-4; abundance: -; v_gene: TRBV7-9
CDR3nt: TGTGCCAGCAGCTTAGCGCCTAGCGGGGGGACCTACAATGAGCAGTTCTTC; CDR3aa: CASSLAPSGGTYNEQFF; d_gene: TRBD2; j_gene: TRBJ2-1; abundance: -; v_gene: TRBV7-6
CDR3nt: TGCAGCGTTGAAGGATTTAGCGGGAGGGGGGGTTCCTACGAGCAGTACTTC; CDR3aa: CSVEGFSGRGGSYEQYF; d_gene: TRBD2; j_gene: TRBJ2-7; abundance: -; v_gene: TRBV29-1
CDR3nt: TGTGCCAGCAGTCACGGACAGGGGGCAGCTAATGAAAAACTGTTTTTT; CDR3aa: CASSHGQGAANEKLFF; d_gene: TRBD1; j_gene: TRBJ1-4; abundance: -; v_gene: TRBV14
CDR3nt: TGTGCCAGCAGTTACATGGACAGGGAAACCGGGGAGCTGTTTTTT; CDR3aa: CASSYMDRETGELFF; d_gene: TRBD1; j_gene: TRBJ2-2; abundance: few; v_gene: TRBV6-5
CDR3nt: TGTGCCAGTAGATCGCCGGGACTAGCGGGGCGGAACAATGAGCAGTTCTTC; CDR3aa: CASRSPGLAGRNNEQFF; d_gene: TRBD2; j_gene: TRBJ2-1; abundance: once; v_gene: TRBV19
CDR3nt: TGTGCCAGCAGCCAAGATCGGGGGGGAAACTATGGCTACACCTTC; CDR3aa: CASSQDRGGNYGYTF; d_gene: -; j_gene: TRBJ1-2; abundance: few; v_gene: TRBV4-2
CDR3nt: TGTGCCAGTAGTATTGGACAAGGGGCCAATGAGCAGTTCTTC; CDR3aa: CASSIGQGANEQFF; d_gene: -; j_gene: TRBJ2-1; abundance: -; v_gene: TRBV19
CDR3nt: TGTGCCAGCAGCCCCCCGGGGGGCCATACGAACACCGGGGAGCTGTTTTTT; CDR3aa: CASSPPGGHTNTGELFF; d_gene: -; j_gene: TRBJ2-2; abundance: -; v_gene: TRBV7-6
CDR3nt: TGTGCCAGCTCACTGACAGGCGGCACAGATACGCAGTATTTT; CDR3aa: CASSLTGGTDTQYF; d_gene: -; j_gene: TRBJ2-3; abundance: -; v_gene: TRBV18
CDR3nt: TGTGCCAGCAGCCAAGATGACCAGCGGGGTTCCTACAATGAGCAGTTCTTC; CDR3aa: CASSQDDQRGSYNEQFF; d_gene: TRBD2; j_gene: TRBJ2-1; abundance: -; v_gene: TRBV4-2
CDR3nt: TGCAGCGCAAGGACAGGGAAATACGGGGAGCTGTTTTTT; CDR3aa: CSARTGKYGELFF; d_gene: TRBD1; j_gene: TRBJ2-2; abundance: -; v_gene: TRBV29-1
CDR3nt: TGTGCCAGCAGTTACTCGACACAGGGCCTAGGCGAGCAGTACTTC; CDR3aa: CASSYSTQGLGEQYF; d_gene: -; j_gene: TRBJ2-7; abundance: once; v_gene: TRBV6-5
CDR3nt: TGTGCCAGCAGCCATTCGCGGGACCTCTCAGAGACCCAGTACTTC; CDR3aa: CASSHSRDLSETQYF; d_gene: -; j_gene: TRBJ2-5; abundance: -; v_gene: TRBV14
CDR3nt: TGTGCCATCAGTGGTGAGGGGAGGGAGACCCAGTACTTC; CDR3aa: CAISGEGRETQYF; d_gene: -; j_gene: TRBJ2-5; abundance: -; v_gene: TRBV10-3
CDR3nt: TGTGCCAGCAGCTTAAACGGGGGCTCCTACAATGAGCAGTTCTTC; CDR3aa: CASSLNGGSYNEQFF; d_gene: -; j_gene: TRBJ2-1; abundance: -; v_gene: TRBV7-2
CDR3nt: TGTGCCAGCAGTAACCTACCTGGACAGACCTACGAGCAGTACTTC; CDR3aa: CASSNLPGQTYEQYF; d_gene: -; j_gene: TRBJ2-7; abundance: -; v_gene: TRBV6-5
CDR3nt: TGTGCCAGCAGCAGAACAGGGGACCCCAATCAGCCCCAGCATTTT; CDR3aa: CASSRTGDPNQPQHF; d_gene: TRBD1; j_gene: TRBJ1-5; abundance: -; v_gene: TRBV6-4
CDR3nt: TGTGCCAGTAGTTCGACAGGGGAGGAATACTATGGCTACACCTTC; CDR3aa: CASSSTGEEYYGYTF; d_gene: TRBD1; j_gene: TRBJ1-2; abundance: -; v_gene: TRBV19
CDR3nt: TGCGCCAGCAGCCAAGGGGGACCCCCTTTAAACACAGATACGCAGTATTTT; CDR3aa: CASSQGGPPLNTDTQYF; d_gene: -; j_gene: TRBJ2-3; abundance: -; v_gene: TRBV5-1
CDR3nt: TGTGCCAGCAGCCCACCTGGGACAGGAGGCTATGGCTACACCTTC; CDR3aa: CASSPPGTGGYGYTF; d_gene: TRBD1; j_gene: TRBJ1-2; abundance: -; v_gene: TRBV7-9
CDR3nt: TGTGCCAGCAGCCGGGGGGGGTCAGAGACCCAGTACTTC; CDR3aa: CASSRGGSETQYF; d_gene: TRBD2; j_gene: TRBJ2-5; abundance: -; v_gene: TRBV2
CDR3nt: TGTGCCAGCAGCTTAGGACTGGATTATGAAAAACTGTTTTTT; CDR3aa: CASSLGLDYEKLFF; d_gene: -; j_gene: TRBJ1-4; abundance: -; v_gene: TRBV7-9
CDR3nt: TGTGCCAGCAGCCCCCCCCTCAATGAGCAGTTCTTC; CDR3aa: CASSPPLNEQFF; d_gene: -; j_gene: TRBJ2-1; abundance: -; v_gene: TRBV6-1
CDR3nt: TGTGCCAGCTCACCCCTCGAGAGCTCCTACGAGCAGTACTTC; CDR3aa: CASSPLESSYEQYF; d_gene: -; j_gene: TRBJ2-7; abundance: -; v_gene: TRBV18
CDR3nt: TGTGCCAGCAGTTTAAAGGGCAGGGCCTACGAGCAGTACTTC; CDR3aa: CASSLKGRAYEQYF; d_gene: -; j_gene: TRBJ2-7; abundance: -; v_gene: TRBV27
CDR3nt: TGTGCCAGCAGCTTGGCCCTAGGGGTCGGCAATCAGCCCCAGCATTTT; CDR3aa: CASSLALGVGNQPQHF; d_gene: -; j_gene: TRBJ1-5; abundance: -; v_gene: TRBV5-8
CDR3nt: TGTGCCAGTAGTATTTGGGGCCCCTCTGGAAACACCATATATTTT; CDR3aa: CASSIWGPSGNTIYF; d_gene: -; j_gene: TRBJ1-3; abundance: few; v_gene: TRBV19
CDR3nt: TGTGCCAGCAGCGTAAGTGGGGGCCACTATGGCTACACCTTC; CDR3aa: CASSVSGGHYGYTF; d_gene: -; j_gene: TRBJ1-2; abundance: -; v_gene: TRBV6-1
CDR3nt: TGTGCCAGCAGCCTAAACGGTATTCAAGAGACCCAGTACTTC; CDR3aa: CASSLNGIQETQYF; d_gene: -; j_gene: TRBJ2-5; abundance: -; v_gene: TRBV5-6
CDR3nt: TGTGCCAGCAGCTCAGGACTAGCGGGGGGAGCGAACACCGGGGAGCTGTTTTTT; CDR3aa: CASSSGLAGGANTGELFF; d_gene: TRBD2; j_gene: TRBJ2-2; abundance: few; v_gene: TRBV7-6
CDR3nt: TGTGCCAGCAGCCGTTTGGCTAGCGCTTACACAGATACGCAGTATTTT; CDR3aa: CASSRLASAYTDTQYF; d_gene: -; j_gene: TRBJ2-3; abundance: few; v_gene: TRBV5-6
CDR3nt: TGTGCCAGCAGCTCGGACAGCTACAATGAGCAGTTCTTC; CDR3aa: CASSSDSYNEQFF; d_gene: -; j_gene: TRBJ2-1; abundance: -; v_gene: TRBV7-9
CDR3nt: TGCAGCGTTGAGTTCAGGGAATCCTACGAGCAGTACTTC; CDR3aa: CSVEFRESYEQYF; d_gene: -; j_gene: TRBJ2-7; abundance: -; v_gene: TRBV29-1
CDR3nt: TGTGCCAGCAGTGGACAGGGGGCCTATGGCTACACCTTC; CDR3aa: CASSGQGAYGYTF; d_gene: TRBD1; j_gene: TRBJ1-2; abundance: -; v_gene: TRBV27
CDR3nt: TGTGCTAGTGGTCGCGGACAGGAGCTATCGATGAACACTGAAGCTTTCTTT; CDR3aa: CASGRGQELSMNTEAFF; d_gene: TRBD1; j_gene: TRBJ1-1; abundance: -; v_gene: TRBV12-5
CDR3nt: TGTGCCAGCAGCTTAGGCGTGGGGCAGGGTCATGGCTACACCTTC; CDR3aa: CASSLGVGQGHGYTF; d_gene: -; j_gene: TRBJ1-2; abundance: -; v_gene: TRBV13
CDR3nt: TGTGCCAGTACCCTAGGACCGGGGGAGACCCAGTACTTC; CDR3aa: CASTLGPGETQYF; d_gene: -; j_gene: TRBJ2-5; abundance: -; v_gene: TRBV19
CDR3nt: TGTGCCAGCAGCTTAAACGACAGGGGCAATCAGCCCCAGCATTTT; CDR3aa: CASSLNDRGNQPQHF; d_gene: TRBD1; j_gene: TRBJ1-5; abundance: -; v_gene: TRBV7-8
CDR3nt: TGTGCCAGCACCCAAGGTGACAGGCCCAATTCACCCCTCCACTTT; CDR3aa: CASTQGDRPNSPLHF; d_gene: -; j_gene: TRBJ1-6; abundance: few; v_gene: TRBV2
CDR3nt: TGTGCCAGCAGATCACAGGTGAACACTGAAGCTTTCTTT; CDR3aa: CASRSQVNTEAFF; d_gene: -; j_gene: TRBJ1-1; abundance: -; v_gene: TRBV7-2
CDR3nt: TGCGCCAGCAGTACCGGGACTAGCGGCCAGAGCTCCTACAATGAGCAGTTCTTC; CDR3aa: CASSTGTSGQSSYNEQFF; d_gene: TRBD2; j_gene: TRBJ2-1; abundance: -; v_gene: TRBV5-1
CDR3nt: TGTGCCAGCAGTCCCTCCGGGACCTACGAGCAGTACTTC; CDR3aa: CASSPSGTYEQYF; d_gene: -; j_gene: TRBJ2-7; abundance: -; v_gene: TRBV28
CDR3nt: TGCGCCAGCAGCTCCTCGGGAGACGAAAAACTGTTTTTT; CDR3aa: CASSSSGDEKLFF; d_gene: -; j_gene: TRBJ1-4; abundance: -; v_gene: TRBV5-1